The 7 T cell receptor beta chains below were found in one sample sequenced in a study of graft-versus-host responses after intestinal transplantation (dated by TCRdb to the early 2020s). The receptor library was made with the immunoSEQ multiplex PCR assay. TCRdb limited this immuneACCESS table to in-frame rearrangements with V and J called. A share of clones is missing; checked studies link under half to unresolved V genes, and the rest is unexplained. The sample table lists around 23,000 clones, 90% to 95% of them with a count of one. The top ten constitute around 0.5% of the sample. This specimen consisted of PBMCs, obtained 18 days after transplant. These TCRs come from a human patient who received an intestinal transplant, so some T cells may come from the graft donor.

This chain joins TRBV9 and TRBJ2-3, with 7 bases that match TRBD2. The germline V gene encodes CDR1 SGDLS and CDR2 YYNGEE. The ends lost 3 bases at V and 4 bases at J; junction bases unmatched: 8. The CDR3 length is 15 residues. The CDR3 nucleotides are TGTGCCAGCAGCGAGGCGGCTAGCGGTTCAGATACGCAGTATTTT. Residues: CASSEAASGSDTQYF.

This CDR3 is CASSLAGQPNNEQFF. The CDR3 region has the DNA TGTGCCAGTAGTCTAGCGGGCCAGCCGAACAATGAGCAGTTCTTC. The genes are TRBV19 and TRBJ2-1; 8 positions agree with TRBD2. Looked up from germline, CDR1 is LNHDA and CDR2 is SQIVND (reference sequence). CDR3 size: 15 residues. The V gene end was trimmed by 5 bases and the J gene end by 5 bases; junction bases not matched to a gene: 8.

The chain uses TRBV15 and TRBJ1-5, with 7 bases fitting TRBD1. Germline V gene lookup returns CDR1 LNHNV and CDR2 YYDKDF (reference sequence). This CDR3 has 18 amino acids. Germline trimming cut 3 bases from V and 0 bases from J; bases unmatched to any gene: 11. This chain's CDR3 is CATSRRTDREGSNQPQHF. The CDR3 DNA reads TGTGCCACCAGCAGGCGTACAGACAGGGAGGGTAGCAATCAGCCCCAGCATTTT. The variable domain in full, with the rest retrieved from reference TRBV15 and TRBJ1-5, is DAMVIQNPRYQVTQFGKPVTLSCSQTLNHNVMYWYQQKSSQAPKLLFHYYDKDFNNEADTPDNFQSRRPNTSFCFLDIRSPGLGDTAMYLCATSRRTDREGSNQPQHFGDGTRLSIL.

This chain links TRBV27 with TRBJ1-2; D remains ambiguous. The V gene lost 2 bases and the J gene lost 3 bases, with 7 bases spanning the gap. CDR1 and CDR2 from the germline V gene are MNHEY and SMNVEV (reference sequence). The CDR3 spans 13 residues. This chain's CDR3 is CASSLDGDYGYTF. In DNA form, the CDR3 reads TGTGCCAGCAGTTTAGACGGTGACTATGGCTACACCTTC.

The chain uses TRBV6-1 and TRBJ1-2; D not resolved. With 3 bases removed from V and 6 bases from J, the gap between germline ends came to 11 bases. The length of the CDR3 is 13 residues. CDR1 and CDR2 (germline): MNHNS, SASEGT. This chain's CDR3 is CASSDGPGNGYTF. CDR3 DNA: TGTGCCAGCAGTGACGGCCCTGGGAATGGCTACACCTTC.

The rearrangement links TRBV10-3 to TRBJ2-1, with D perhaps TRBD1 (6 bases). The germline V gene encodes CDR1 ENHRY and CDR2 SYGVKD. The CDR3 has 15 residues. V was trimmed by 0 bases and J by 6 bases, leaving 12 bases between them. The CDR3 DNA sequence: TGTGCCATCAGTGAGTCGAACAGGGAGCCCAATGAGCAGTTCTTC. Residues: CAISESNREPNEQFF.

In DNA, the CDR3 is TGTGCCAGCAGCTTGGAGCAGGGGGGGAATGGCTACACCTTC. It specifies CASSLEQGGNGYTF. The chain is built from TRBV5-4 and TRBJ1-2; 7 bases are a match to TRBD1. The J segment lost 6 bases and the V segment lost 0 bases, leaving 5 bases of the junction unmatched. From germline, CDR1 is SGHNT and CDR2 YYREEE (reference sequence). This CDR3 is built from 14 residues.